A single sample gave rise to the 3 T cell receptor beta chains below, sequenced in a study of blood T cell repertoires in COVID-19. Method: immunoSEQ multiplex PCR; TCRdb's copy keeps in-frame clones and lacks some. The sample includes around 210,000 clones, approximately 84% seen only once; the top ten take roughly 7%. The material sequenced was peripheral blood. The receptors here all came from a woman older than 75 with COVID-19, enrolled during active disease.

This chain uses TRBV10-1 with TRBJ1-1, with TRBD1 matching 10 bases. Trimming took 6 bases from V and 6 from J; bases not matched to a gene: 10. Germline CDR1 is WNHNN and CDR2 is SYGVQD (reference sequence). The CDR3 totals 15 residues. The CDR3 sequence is CASSPMGQGLPEAFF. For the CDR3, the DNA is TGCGCCAGCAGCCCTATGGGACAGGGGTTACCTGAAGCTTTCTTT.

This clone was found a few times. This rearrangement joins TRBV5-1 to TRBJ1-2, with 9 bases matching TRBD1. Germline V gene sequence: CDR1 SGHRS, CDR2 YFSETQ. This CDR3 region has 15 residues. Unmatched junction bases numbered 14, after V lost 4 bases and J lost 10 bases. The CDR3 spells CASSRGTGIPGDYTF. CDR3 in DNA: TGCGCCAGCAGCCGCGGGACAGGGATACCCGGGGACTACACCTTC.

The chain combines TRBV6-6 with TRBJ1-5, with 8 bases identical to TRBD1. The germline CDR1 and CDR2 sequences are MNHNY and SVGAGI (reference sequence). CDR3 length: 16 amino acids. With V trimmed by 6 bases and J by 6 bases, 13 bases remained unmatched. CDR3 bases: TGTGCCAGCAGCCCCGGGACAGGAATTGCGGGTCAGCCCCAGCATTTT. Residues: CASSPGTGIAGQPQHF.